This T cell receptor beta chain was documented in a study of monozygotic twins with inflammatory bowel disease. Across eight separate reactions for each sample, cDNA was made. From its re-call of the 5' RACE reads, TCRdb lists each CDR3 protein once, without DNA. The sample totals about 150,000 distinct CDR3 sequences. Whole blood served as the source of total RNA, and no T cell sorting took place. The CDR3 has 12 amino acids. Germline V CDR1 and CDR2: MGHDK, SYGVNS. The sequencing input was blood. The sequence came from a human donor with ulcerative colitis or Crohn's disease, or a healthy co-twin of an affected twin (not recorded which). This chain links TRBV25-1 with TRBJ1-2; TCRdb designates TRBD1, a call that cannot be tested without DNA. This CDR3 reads CASREGAGGYTF.